This T cell receptor (beta chain) derives from a study of blood T cell repertoires in COVID-19. Using immunoSEQ multiplex PCR, the repertoire was profiled, and TCRdb retains in-frame clones only, with some absent. The sample records around 16,000 clones, approximately 86% being singletons. The CDR3 is made up of 13 amino acids. Germline CDR1 and CDR2: WNHNN and SYGVQD (reference sequence). V trimming: 10 bases; J trimming: 5 bases; junction bases outside the gene matches: 10. The V and J genes are TRBV10-1 and TRBJ2-7; TRBD1 aligns across 8 bases. The sequence derives from a man aged 60 to 75 with acute or convalescent COVID-19. The material sequenced was peripheral blood. CDR3 sequence (DNA): TGCGCCAACAACAGGGGGTTAACGGACGAGCAGTACTTC. Translated: CANNRGLTDEQYF.